Below are 9 T cell receptor beta chains sequenced from a single sample in a study of shared clonotypes between healthy human individuals. The table came from immunoSEQ multiplex PCR; TCRdb's copy has only in-frame clones and leaves some out. The sample yields about 1 million clones, 70% to 80% seen once. Sequenced input: memory CD4+ T cells sorted from blood. The sample's subset: CD45RA-negative fraction. All receptors derive from a man between 18 and 29 years old in good health.

As regards this clone: Other DNA sequences from this sample encode an identical CDR3 as well. The rearrangement joins TRBV29-1 to TRBJ2-5; D is unresolved. The V end was cut by 3 bases, the J end by 5 bases, with 7 bases between. The CDR3 is 11 residues long. The germline V gene encodes CDR1 SQVTM and CDR2 ANQGSEA. DNA for the CDR3: TGCAGCGTTGATCGGACGGAGACCCAGTACTTC. It translates to CSVDRTETQYF. The whole variable domain, remainder taken from reference TRBV29-1 and TRBJ2-5, is SAVISQKPSRDICQRGTSLTIQCQVDSQVTMMFWYRQQPGQSLTLIATANQGSEATYESGFVIDKFPISRPNLTFSTLTVSNMSPEDSSIYLCSVDRTETQYFGPGTRLLVL.

This sequence joins TRBV5-6 and TRBJ1-1, with D tentatively TRBD1 (6 bases). The germline V gene encodes CDR1 SGHDT and CDR2 YYEEEE. Trimming took off 6 bases at V and 4 bases at J, with 19 bases between the two ends. The CDR3 loop spans 15 amino acids. Written as DNA, the CDR3 is TGTGCCAGCACTCGAAGGGGGGGCAGGACCACTGAAGCTTTCTTT. This encodes CASTRRGGRTTEAFF.

A word on this clone: Other DNA sequences within the sample encode an identical CDR3. The rearrangement links TRBV5-1 to TRBJ1-5; D may be TRBD1 (6 bases). This CDR3 has 15 residues. V lost 4 bases and J lost 6, with 17 bases in between. Germline assignment: CDR1 SGHRS and CDR2 YFSETQ. The CDR3 region is CASSTAGGQGQPQHF. For the CDR3, the DNA is TGCGCCAGCAGCACTGCTGGGGGGCAGGGTCAGCCCCAGCATTTT.

In its sample, this clone was seen many times. This chain uses TRBV6-5 with TRBJ1-1; possible D gene TRBD1, 6 bases. CDR1 and CDR2 from the germline V gene are MNHEY and SVGAGI. V lost 4 bases, J lost 3 bases, and 12 bases lay in between. The CDR3 length is 14 residues. The CDR3 protein is CASSSLTGYTEAFF. The DNA of the CDR3 is TGTGCCAGCAGTTCCCTGACAGGCTACACTGAAGCTTTCTTT.

This clone was counted once. The rearrangement links TRBV6-5 to TRBJ2-7; TRBD1 agrees at 9 bases. Germline V lookup: CDR1 MNHEY, CDR2 SVGAGI. This CDR3 has 15 amino acids. The V gene end was trimmed by 6 bases and the J gene end by 1 base; junction bases not matched to a gene: 7. The CDR3 reads CASRKLDRGSYEQYF. CDR3 nucleotide sequence: TGTGCCAGCAGAAAATTGGACAGGGGTTCCTACGAGCAGTACTTC.

The chain has TRBV7-3 and TRBJ2-7; TRBD1 might be the D (6 bases). Germline V CDR1 and CDR2: SGHTA, FQGTGA. CDR3 size: 13 residues. V lost 0 bases and J 5 bases, leaving 8 bases between the germline ends. Written as DNA, the CDR3 is TGTGCCAGCAGCTTAACACAGGGTGACGAGCAGTACTTC. Translating gives CASSLTQGDEQYF.

This clone was picked up one time. CDR3 DNA: TGTGCCAGCTCACCATTGGACAGGGGATCGGGTCAGCCCCAGCATTTT. It yields the protein CASSPLDRGSGQPQHF. The J gene is TRBJ1-5, the V gene TRBV18; TRBD1 aligns across 9 bases. Germline values: CDR1 KGHSH, CDR2 LQKENI. This CDR3 spans 16 amino acids. Trimming cost V 2 bases and J 6 bases; bases outside gene matches: 8. The variable domain in full, completed from reference TRBV18 and TRBJ1-5, reads NAGVMQNPRHLVRRRGQEARLRCSPMKGHSHVYWYRQLPEEGLKFMVYLQKENIIDESGMPKERFSAEFPKEGPSILRIQQVVRGDSAAYFCASSPLDRGSGQPQHFGDGTRLSIL.

This chain connects TRBV2 to TRBJ2-1, with D maybe TRBD2 (6 bases). V lost 5 bases, J lost 3 bases, and 14 bases lay in between. Per the germline V gene, CDR1 is SNHLY and CDR2 is FYNNEI. This CDR3 contains 15 residues. The CDR3 here is CASSQWVADYNEQFF. CDR3 coding DNA: TGTGCCAGCAGTCAGTGGGTAGCGGACTACAATGAGCAGTTCTTC.

The chain links TRBV6-1 to TRBJ1-6; tentative D call: TRBD1 (6 bases). V lost 2 bases to trimming and J lost 10 bases, with 24 bases between them. CDR1 MNHNS and CDR2 SASEGT come from the germline V gene. This CDR3 is 18 amino acids long. Here the CDR3 DNA reads TGTGCCAGCAGTGAACGACGCGCAGCCGGGACAATAGGCTCACCCCTCCACTTT. Encoded protein: CASSERRAAGTIGSPLHF.